This T cell receptor (beta chain) was observed in a study of blood T cell repertoires in COVID-19. The wider study: Samples of COVID-19 (acute and convalescent) were obtained from the United States, Italy and Spain. The analysed material was cDNA or gDNA that came from T cells, B-cell-depleted T cells, or PBMCs.

Participant ages covered about 18 to 89 years across 25 or so US areas. Assignments of participants to cohorts depended upon their own reported clinical history. CDR3 length equals 14 residues. The V and J ends lost 5 bases and 4 bases, in that order; junction bases with no gene match: 5. Germline CDR1 is SGHAT and CDR2 is FQNNGV. Produced via immunoSEQ multiplex PCR; TCRdb's table is partial and in-frame only. The sample yields tens of thousands of clones, roughly 80% seen once. Source material: PBMCs or T cells enriched from blood (not recorded which). V and J are TRBV11-2 and TRBJ2-1; TRBD2 aligns across 7 bases. The TCR sequence derives from a woman between 50 and 59 years old with acute COVID-19. This chain's CDR3 is CASSRAGNYNEQFF. The CDR3 DNA is TGTGCCAGCAGCCGAGCGGGGAATTACAATGAGCAGTTCTTC.